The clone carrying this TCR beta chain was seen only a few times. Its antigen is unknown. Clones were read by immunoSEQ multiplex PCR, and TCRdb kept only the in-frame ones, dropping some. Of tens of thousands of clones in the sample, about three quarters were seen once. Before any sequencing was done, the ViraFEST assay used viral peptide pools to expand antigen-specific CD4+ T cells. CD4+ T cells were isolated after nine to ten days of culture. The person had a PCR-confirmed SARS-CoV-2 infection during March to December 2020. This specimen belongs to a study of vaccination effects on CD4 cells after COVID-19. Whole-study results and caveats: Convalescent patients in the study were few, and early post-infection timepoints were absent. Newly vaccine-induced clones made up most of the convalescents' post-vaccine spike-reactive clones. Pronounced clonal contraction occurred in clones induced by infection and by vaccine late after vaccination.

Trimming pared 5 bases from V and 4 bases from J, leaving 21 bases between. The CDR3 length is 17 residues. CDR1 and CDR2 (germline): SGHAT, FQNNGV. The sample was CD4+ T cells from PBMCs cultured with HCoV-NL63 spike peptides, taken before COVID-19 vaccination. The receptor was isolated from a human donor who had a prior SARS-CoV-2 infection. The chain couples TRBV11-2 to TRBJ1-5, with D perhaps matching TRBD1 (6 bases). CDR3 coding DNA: TGTGCCAGCAGCGCCGGGCAGGGGAGAATGACAAATCAGCCCCAGCATTTT. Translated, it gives CASSAGQGRMTNQPQHF.